This TCR beta chain was retrieved from a study of blood T cell repertoires in COVID-19. For the study at large: Whether acute or convalescent, the COVID-19 samples came from the United States, Italy and Spain.

Data came from immunoSEQ multiplex PCR; TCRdb stores just in-frame clones and leaves some out. The table records 130,000 to 150,000 clones, 89% of them present only once. CDR3 length equals 14 residues. V was pared by 1 base and J by 7 bases, with 11 bases between. Germline values: CDR1 SGHVS, CDR2 FQNEAQ. The sequence was obtained from a human donor in a cohort sampled during active COVID-19. The genes are TRBV7-8 and TRBJ2-1; D is perhaps TRBD1 (5 bases). Sequencing was carried out using peripheral blood. The CDR3 loop reads CASSLDMGLNEQFF. The DNA for the CDR3 is TGTGCCAGCAGCTTAGATATGGGGCTTAATGAGCAGTTCTTC. Combining the CDR3 with reference TRBV7-8 and TRBJ2-1 gives the whole variable domain GAGVSQSPRYKVAKRGQDVALRCDPISGHVSLFWYQQALGQGPEFLTYFQNEAQLDKSGLPSDRFFAERPEGSVSTLKIQRTQQEDSAVYLCASSLDMGLNEQFFGPGTRLTVL.